One T cell receptor beta chain is described in this entry. Its antigen remains undetermined. No base quality information exists; no much larger clone differs at one position. From the cysteine through the phenylalanine, the CDR3 covers 12 amino acids. The DNA shown is the 36-base CDR3, in frame from base 1. Trimming takes 3 bases from V and 5 bases from J, and the germline ends sit 4 bases apart. The germline V gene encodes CDR1 KGHSH and CDR2 LQKENI. The sample originates from a study of T cell clones after liver transplantation (dated by TCRdb to between 2018 and 2021). Turning to the overall study: The samples were obtained from ITN030ST, a randomized trial that attempted immunosuppression withdrawal within 2 years after liver transplantation. Until randomization at 12-24 months post-transplant, subjects were given standard immunosuppression, with no induction therapy. Tolerance meant complete immunosuppression withdrawal for at least one year without liver enzymes rising beyond twice the upper limit of normal. Donor-reactive T cell clones were identified using TCRbeta sequencing after a pre-transplant mixed lymphocyte reaction and were then followed in post-transplant blood. The study cohort included 8 liver transplant recipients, of whom 3 were classified as tolerant and 5 as non-tolerant. Of the eight recipients, a few were HCV-positive, while the remaining recipients had been transplanted for non-autoimmune, non-viral indications. Blood samples were taken pre-transplant, pre-randomization before withdrawal, and post-randomization after full withdrawal or failed withdrawal. Third party-reactive TCRbeta sequences from pre-transplant MLRs were also identified as an antigen-independent comparator for donor-reactive sequences. Broader findings and caveats from the paper: Donor-reactive sequences declined more than third party-reactive ones, suggesting partial antigen-specific deletion unrelated to withdrawal success. Because no allograft tissue specimens were available, donor-reactive T cells may have migrated into the graft instead of being deleted. When repertoire turnover was accounted for, significantly reduced detection of donor-reactive sequences was found in 7 of 8 subjects for CD4 and in 8 of 8 subjects for CD8. In two subjects, low numbers of available donor cells limited the measurable donor-reactive repertoire. Because of small, heterogeneous patient numbers and non-standardized post-transplant time points, the conclusions were only preliminary. In 5 of 8 subjects, regardless of tolerance or HCV status, circulating donor-reactive CD4 TCRbeta sequences dropped significantly post-transplant.

Read against the paper, the sample's time point label means: pre-transplant. Thawed unstimulated PBMCs were stained for CD3, CD4 and CD8 and FACS-sorted into CD3+CD4+ and CD3+CD8+ populations. All 8 studied subjects were randomized to immunosuppression withdrawal. The Qiagen DNeasy Blood and Tissue Kit was used for genomic DNA isolation. High-throughput TCRbeta CDR3 sequencing of frozen genomic DNA was performed by immunoSEQ, with PCR amplification, mapping, bias correction and internal controls included. The study's own analysis went as follows. Productive rearrangements were retained, and unique TCRbeta sequences were defined by the CDR3 nucleotide sequence together with the V and J gene. Donor-reactive sequences required at least 5-fold expansion in CFSE-low cells versus unstimulated pre-transplant cells and at least 0.01% frequency. Minimum frequency thresholds were set for each subject based on the unstimulated sample with the lowest template count, ensuring at least 90% detection power. Repertoire turnover was measured by Jensen-Shannon divergence between the top 1000 TCRbeta sequences post- and pre-transplant. Changes in detection of donor-reactive sequences were assessed with two-sided Fisher's exact tests. Drawn from immuneACCESS, this table holds only the in-frame rearrangements with V and J called that TCRdb kept. Clones are partly lost; checked studies trace under half to an unresolved V gene and leave the rest unexplained. For V, J and clone size, that table is used; D and trimming come from the DNA. This sample lists nearly 55,000 clones; 70% to 85% were detected once. The ten largest clones take up approximately 8.5% of the sample.

The rearranged chain carries TRBV18 and TRBJ2-2; the D gene is not confidently resolved. The material was CD4+ T cells from blood, obtained before liver transplant. This clonotype was obtained from a human donor who received a liver transplant. The CDR3 here reads CASSPTTGELFF. The nucleotide sequence reads TGTGCCAGCTCACCGACGACCGGGGAGCTGTTTTTT.